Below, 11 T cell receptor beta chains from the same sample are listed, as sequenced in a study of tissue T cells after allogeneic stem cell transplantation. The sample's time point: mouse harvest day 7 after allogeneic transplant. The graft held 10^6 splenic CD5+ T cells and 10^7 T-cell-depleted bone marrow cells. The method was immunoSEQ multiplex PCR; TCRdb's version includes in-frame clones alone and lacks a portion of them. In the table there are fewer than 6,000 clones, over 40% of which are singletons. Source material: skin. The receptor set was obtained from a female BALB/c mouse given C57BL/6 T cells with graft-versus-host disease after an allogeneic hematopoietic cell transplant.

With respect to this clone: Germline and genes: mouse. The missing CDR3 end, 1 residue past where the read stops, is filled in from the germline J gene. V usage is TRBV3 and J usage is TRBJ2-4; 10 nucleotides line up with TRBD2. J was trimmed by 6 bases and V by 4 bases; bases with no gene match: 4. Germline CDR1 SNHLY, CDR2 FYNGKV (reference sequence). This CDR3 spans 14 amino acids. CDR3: CASSSRDWGNTLYF. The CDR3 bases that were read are TGTGCCAGCAGCTCCCGGGACTGGGGTAACACCTTGTAC. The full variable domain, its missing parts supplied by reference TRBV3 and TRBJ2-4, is GPKVLQIPSHQIIDMGQMVTLNCDPVSNHLYFYWYKQILGQQMEFLVNFYNGKVMEKSKLFKDQFSVERPDGSYFTLKIQPTALEDSAVYFCASSSRDWGNTLYFGAGTRLSVL.

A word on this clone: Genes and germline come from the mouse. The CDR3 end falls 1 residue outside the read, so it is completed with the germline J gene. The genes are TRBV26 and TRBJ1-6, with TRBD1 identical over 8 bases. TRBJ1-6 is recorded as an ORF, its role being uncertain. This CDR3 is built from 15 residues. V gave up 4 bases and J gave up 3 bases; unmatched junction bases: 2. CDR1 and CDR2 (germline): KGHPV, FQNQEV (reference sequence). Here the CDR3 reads CASSPTGDYNSPLYF. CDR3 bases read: TGTGCCAGCAGTCCGACAGGGGACTATAATTCGCCCCTCTAC.

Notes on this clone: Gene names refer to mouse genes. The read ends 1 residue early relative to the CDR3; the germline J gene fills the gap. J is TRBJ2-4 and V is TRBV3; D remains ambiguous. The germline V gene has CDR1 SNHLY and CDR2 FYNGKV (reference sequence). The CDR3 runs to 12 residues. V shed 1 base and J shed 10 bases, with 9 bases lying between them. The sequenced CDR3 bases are TGTGCCAGCAGCTTAGGGGCTAGGCCCTTGTAC. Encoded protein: CASSLGARPLY. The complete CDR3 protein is CASSLGARPLYF.

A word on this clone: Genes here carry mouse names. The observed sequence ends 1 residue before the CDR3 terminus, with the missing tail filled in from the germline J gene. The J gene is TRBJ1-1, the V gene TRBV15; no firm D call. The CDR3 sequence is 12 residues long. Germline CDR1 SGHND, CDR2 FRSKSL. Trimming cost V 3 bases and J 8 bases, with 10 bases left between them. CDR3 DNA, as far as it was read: TGTGCCAGCAGTTTCCCAGGCCGGGAAGTCTTC. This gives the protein CASSFPGREVF. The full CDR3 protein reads CASSFPGREVFF.

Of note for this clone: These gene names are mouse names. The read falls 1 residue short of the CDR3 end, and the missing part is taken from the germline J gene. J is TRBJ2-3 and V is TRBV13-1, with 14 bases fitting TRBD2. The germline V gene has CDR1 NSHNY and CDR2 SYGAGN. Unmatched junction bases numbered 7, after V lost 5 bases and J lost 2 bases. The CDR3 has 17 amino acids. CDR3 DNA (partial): TGTGCCAGCAGGCTAGGGGACTGGGGGGGCGATGCAGAAACGCTGTAT. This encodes CASRLGDWGGDAETLY. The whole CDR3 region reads CASRLGDWGGDAETLYF.

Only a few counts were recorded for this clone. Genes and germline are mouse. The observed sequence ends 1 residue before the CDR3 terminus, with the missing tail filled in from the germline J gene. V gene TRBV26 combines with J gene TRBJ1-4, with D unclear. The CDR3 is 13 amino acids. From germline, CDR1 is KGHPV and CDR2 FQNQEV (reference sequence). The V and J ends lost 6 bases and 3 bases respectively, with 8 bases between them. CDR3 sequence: CASSRTTNERLFF. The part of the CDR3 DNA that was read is TGTGCCAGCAGCCGGACGACCAACGAAAGATTATTT.

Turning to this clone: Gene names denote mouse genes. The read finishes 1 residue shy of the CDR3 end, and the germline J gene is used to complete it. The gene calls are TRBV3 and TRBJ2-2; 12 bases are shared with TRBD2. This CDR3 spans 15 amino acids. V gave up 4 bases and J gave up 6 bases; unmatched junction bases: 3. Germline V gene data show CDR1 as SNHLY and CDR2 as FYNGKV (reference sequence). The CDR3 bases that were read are TGTGCCAGCAGCTCCGACTGGGGGGGCCCCGGGCAGCTCTAC. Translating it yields CASSSDWGGPGQLY. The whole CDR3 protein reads CASSSDWGGPGQLYF.

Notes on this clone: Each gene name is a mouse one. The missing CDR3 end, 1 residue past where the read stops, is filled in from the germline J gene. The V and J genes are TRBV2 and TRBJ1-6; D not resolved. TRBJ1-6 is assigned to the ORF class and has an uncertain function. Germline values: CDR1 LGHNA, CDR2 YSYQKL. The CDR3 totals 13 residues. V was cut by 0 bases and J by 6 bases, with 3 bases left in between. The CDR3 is CASSQESNSPLYF. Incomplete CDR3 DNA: TGTGCCAGCAGCCAAGAGAGTAATTCGCCCCTCTAC.

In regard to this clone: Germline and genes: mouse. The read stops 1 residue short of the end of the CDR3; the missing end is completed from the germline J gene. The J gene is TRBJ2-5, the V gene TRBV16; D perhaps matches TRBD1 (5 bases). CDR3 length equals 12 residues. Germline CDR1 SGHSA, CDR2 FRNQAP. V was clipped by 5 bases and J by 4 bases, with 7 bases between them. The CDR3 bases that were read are TGTGCAAGCAGCCCGACAGAAGACACCCAGTAC. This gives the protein CASSPTEDTQY. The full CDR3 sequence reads CASSPTEDTQYF.

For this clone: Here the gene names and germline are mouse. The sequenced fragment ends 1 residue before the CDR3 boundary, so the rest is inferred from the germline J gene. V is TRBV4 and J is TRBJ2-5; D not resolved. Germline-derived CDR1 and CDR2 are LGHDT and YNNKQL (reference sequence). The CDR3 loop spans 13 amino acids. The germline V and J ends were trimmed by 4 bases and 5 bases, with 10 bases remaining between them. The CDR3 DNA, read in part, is TGTGCCAGCAGCTTTACAGCCCCAGACACCCAGTAC. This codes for CASSFTAPDTQY. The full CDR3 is CASSFTAPDTQYF.

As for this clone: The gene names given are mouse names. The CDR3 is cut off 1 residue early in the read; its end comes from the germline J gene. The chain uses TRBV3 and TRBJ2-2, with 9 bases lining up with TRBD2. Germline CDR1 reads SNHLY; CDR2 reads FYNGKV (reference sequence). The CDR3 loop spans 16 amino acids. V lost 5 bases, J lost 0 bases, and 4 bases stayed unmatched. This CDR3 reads CASSPRLGANTGQLYF. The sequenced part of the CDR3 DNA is TGTGCCAGCAGCCCCCGACTGGGGGCAAACACCGGGCAGCTCTAC.